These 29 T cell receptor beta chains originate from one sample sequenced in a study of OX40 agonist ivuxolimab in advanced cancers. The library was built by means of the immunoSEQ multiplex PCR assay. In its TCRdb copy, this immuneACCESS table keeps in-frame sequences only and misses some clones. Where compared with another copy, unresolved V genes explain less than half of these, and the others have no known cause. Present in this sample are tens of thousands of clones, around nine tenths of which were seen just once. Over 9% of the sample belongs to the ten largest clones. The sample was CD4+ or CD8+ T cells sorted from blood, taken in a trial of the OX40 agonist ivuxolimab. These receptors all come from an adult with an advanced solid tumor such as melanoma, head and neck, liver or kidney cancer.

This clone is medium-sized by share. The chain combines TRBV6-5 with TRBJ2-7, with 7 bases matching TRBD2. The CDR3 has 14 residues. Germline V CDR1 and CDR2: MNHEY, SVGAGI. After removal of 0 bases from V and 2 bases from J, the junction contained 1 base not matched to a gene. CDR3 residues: CASSYSGGPYEQYF. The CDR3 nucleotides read TGTGCCAGCAGTTACTCGGGAGGGCCCTACGAGCAGTACTTC.

CDR3: CASSEYGLVGYTF. For the CDR3, the DNA is TGTGCCAGCAGTGAATATGGCCTCGTAGGCTACACCTTC. This chain links TRBV25-1 with TRBJ1-2; D unclear. CDR3 length: 13 residues. From germline, CDR1 is MGHDK and CDR2 SYGVNS. V gave up 0 bases and J gave up 8 bases, with 10 bases separating them.

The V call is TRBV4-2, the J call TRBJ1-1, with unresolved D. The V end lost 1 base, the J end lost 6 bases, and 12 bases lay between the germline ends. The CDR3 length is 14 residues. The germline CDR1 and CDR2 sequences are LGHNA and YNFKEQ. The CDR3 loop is CASSQAARGPEAFF. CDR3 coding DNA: TGTGCCAGCAGCCAAGCTGCGCGTGGCCCTGAAGCTTTCTTT.

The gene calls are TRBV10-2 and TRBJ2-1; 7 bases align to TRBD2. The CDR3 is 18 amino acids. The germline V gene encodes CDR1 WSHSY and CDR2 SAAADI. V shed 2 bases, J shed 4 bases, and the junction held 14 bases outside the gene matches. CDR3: CASSETLGGRGLYNEQFF. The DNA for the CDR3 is TGCGCCAGCAGTGAGACCTTGGGAGGGAGGGGATTATACAATGAGCAGTTCTTC.

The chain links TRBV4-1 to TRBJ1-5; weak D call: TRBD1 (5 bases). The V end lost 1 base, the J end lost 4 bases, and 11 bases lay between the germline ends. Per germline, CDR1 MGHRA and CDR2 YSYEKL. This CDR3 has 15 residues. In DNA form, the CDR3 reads TGCGCCAGCAGCCAAGGTGGGGGAAGAAATCAGCCCCAGCATTTT. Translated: CASSQGGGRNQPQHF.

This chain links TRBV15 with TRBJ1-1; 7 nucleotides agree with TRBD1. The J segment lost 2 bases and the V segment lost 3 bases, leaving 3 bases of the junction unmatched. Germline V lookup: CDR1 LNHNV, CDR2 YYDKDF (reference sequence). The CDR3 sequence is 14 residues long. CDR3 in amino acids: CATSSDRVNTEAFF. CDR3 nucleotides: TGTGCCACCAGCAGCGACAGGGTAAACACTGAAGCTTTCTTT.

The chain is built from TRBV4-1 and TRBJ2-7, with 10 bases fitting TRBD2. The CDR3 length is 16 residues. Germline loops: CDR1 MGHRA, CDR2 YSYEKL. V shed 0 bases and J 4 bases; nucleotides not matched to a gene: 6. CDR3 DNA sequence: TGCGCCAGCAGCCAAGAACTAGCGGGACTCCGATACGAGCAGTACTTC. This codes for CASSQELAGLRYEQYF.

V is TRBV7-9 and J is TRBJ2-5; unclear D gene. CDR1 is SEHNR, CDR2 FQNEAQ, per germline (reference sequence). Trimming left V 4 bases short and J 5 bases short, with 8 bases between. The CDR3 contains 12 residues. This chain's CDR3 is CASSSGRETQYF. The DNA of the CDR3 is TGTGCCAGCAGCTCAGGTCGGGAGACCCAGTACTTC.

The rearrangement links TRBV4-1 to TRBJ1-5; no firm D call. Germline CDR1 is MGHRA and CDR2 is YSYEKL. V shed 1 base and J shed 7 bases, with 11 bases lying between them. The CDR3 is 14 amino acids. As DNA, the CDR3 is TGCGCCAGCAGCCAAGGAAGGGATAGACAGCCCCAGCATTTT. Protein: CASSQGRDRQPQHF.

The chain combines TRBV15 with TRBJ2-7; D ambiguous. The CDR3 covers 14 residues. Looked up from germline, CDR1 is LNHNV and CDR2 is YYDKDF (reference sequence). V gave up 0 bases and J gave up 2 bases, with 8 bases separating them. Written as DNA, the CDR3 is TGTGCCACCAGCAGAGAACCCAAGGCCTACGAGCAGTACTTC. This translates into CATSREPKAYEQYF.

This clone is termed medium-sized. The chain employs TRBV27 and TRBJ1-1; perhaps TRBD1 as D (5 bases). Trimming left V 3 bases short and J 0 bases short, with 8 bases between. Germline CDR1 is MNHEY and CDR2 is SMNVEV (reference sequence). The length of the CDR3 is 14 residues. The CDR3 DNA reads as TGTGCCAGCAGTTTCGGGGCCTTGAACACTGAAGCTTTCTTT. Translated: CASSFGALNTEAFF.

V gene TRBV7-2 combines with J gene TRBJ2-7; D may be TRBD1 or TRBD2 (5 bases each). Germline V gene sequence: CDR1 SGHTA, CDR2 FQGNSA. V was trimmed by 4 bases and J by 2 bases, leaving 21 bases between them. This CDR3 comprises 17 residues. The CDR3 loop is CASSSADHGARTYEQYF. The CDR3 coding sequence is TGTGCCAGCAGCTCCGCCGACCACGGGGCGAGAACCTACGAGCAGTACTTC.

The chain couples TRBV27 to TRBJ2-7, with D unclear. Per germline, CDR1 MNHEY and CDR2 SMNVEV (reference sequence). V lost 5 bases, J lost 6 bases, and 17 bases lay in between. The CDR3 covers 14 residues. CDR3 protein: CASSPTWKLGEQYF. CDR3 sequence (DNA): TGTGCCAGCAGTCCCACATGGAAGTTAGGCGAGCAGTACTTC.

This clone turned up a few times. CDR3 DNA: TGCGCCAGCAGCCAAGATCACGGGCGGTCCAAGGGGCAGTTCTTC. Translated, it gives CASSQDHGRSKGQFF. This chain joins TRBV4-1 and TRBJ2-1; the D is unclear. The V end lost 0 bases, the J end lost 12 bases, and 18 bases lay between the germline ends. Germline V lookup: CDR1 MGHRA, CDR2 YSYEKL. The CDR3 is made up of 15 amino acids.

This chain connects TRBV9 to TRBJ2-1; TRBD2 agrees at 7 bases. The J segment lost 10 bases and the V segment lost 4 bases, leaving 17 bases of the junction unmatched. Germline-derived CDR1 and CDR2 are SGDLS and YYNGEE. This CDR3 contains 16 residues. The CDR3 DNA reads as TGTGCCAGCAGCCTAACGGGTGCGGGGGTCTGGCGGGAGCAGTTCTTC. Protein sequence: CASSLTGAGVWREQFF.

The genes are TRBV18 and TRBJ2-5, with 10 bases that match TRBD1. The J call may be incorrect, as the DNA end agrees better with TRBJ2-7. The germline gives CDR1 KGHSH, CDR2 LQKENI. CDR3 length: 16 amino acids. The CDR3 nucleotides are TGTGCCAGCTCACCACCTAGTGGGACAGGGGCCTACGAGCAGTACTTC. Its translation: CASSPPSGTGAYEQYF.

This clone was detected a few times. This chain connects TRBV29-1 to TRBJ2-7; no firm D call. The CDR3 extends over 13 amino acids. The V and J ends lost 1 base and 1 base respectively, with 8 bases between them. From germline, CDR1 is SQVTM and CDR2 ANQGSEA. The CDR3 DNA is TGCAGCGTTGAAGTCTTCGGGTCCTACGAGCAGTACTTC. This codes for CSVEVFGSYEQYF.

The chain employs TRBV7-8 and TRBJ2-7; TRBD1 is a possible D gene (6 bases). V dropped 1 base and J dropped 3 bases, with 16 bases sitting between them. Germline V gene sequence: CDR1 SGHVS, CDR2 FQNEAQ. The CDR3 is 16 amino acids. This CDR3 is CASSLDGTARGYEQYF. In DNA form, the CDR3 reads TGTGCCAGCAGCTTAGATGGGACGGCCAGGGGCTACGAGCAGTACTTC.

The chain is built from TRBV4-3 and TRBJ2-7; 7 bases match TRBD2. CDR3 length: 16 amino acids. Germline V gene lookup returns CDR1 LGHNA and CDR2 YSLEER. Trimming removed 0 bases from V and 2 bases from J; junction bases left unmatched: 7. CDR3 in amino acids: CASSQDRRGGTYEQYF. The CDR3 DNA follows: TGCGCCAGCAGCCAAGATAGGCGCGGGGGAACCTACGAGCAGTACTTC.

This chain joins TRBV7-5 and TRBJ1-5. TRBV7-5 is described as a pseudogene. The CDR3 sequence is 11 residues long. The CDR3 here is CAGRGNQPQHF. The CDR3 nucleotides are TGTGCCGGGAGGGGCAATCAGCCCCAGCATTTT.

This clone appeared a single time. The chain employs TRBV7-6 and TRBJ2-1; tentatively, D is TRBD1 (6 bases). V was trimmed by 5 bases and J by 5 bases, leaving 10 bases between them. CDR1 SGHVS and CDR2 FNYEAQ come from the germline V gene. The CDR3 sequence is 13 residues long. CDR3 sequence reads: CASSPRQDNEQFF. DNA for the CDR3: TGTGCCAGCAGCCCTAGACAGGACAATGAGCAGTTCTTC.

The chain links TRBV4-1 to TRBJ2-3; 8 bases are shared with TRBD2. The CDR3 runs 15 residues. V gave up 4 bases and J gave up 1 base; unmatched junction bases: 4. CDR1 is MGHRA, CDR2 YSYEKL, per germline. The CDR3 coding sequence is TGCGCCAGCAGCCTAAGCGGGGGACGCACAGATACGCAGTATTTT. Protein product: CASSLSGGRTDTQYF.

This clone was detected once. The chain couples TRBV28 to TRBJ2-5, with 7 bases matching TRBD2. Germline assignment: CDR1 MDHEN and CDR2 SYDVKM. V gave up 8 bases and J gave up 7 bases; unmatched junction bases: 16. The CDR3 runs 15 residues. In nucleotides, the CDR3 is TGTGCCAGCTACTCACCGGGGCGGGAGTGGGGGACCCAGTACTTC. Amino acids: CASYSPGREWGTQYF.

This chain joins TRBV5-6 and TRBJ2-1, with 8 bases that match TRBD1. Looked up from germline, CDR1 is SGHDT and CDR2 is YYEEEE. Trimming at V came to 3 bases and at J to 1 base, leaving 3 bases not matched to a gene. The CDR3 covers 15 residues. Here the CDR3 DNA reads TGTGCCAGCAGCTCAACAGGGGGATCCTACAATGAGCAGTTCTTC. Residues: CASSSTGGSYNEQFF.

Written as DNA, the CDR3 is TGTGCCAGCAGCCCCGTACTAGCGGGCGATGAGCAGTTCTTC. The encoded protein is CASSPVLAGDEQFF. The chain is built from TRBV7-9 and TRBJ2-1; 9 nucleotides align to TRBD2. The trim removed 5 bases at V and 8 bases at J, leaving 7 bases unmatched. The CDR3 consists of 14 residues. Germline assignment: CDR1 SEHNR and CDR2 FQNEAQ (reference sequence).

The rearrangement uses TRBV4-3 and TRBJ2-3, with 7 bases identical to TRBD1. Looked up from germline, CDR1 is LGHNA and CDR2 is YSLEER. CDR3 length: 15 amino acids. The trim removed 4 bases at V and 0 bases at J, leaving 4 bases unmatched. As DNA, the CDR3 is TGCGCCAGCAGCCCATGGACAGGTAGCACAGATACGCAGTATTTT. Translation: CASSPWTGSTDTQYF.

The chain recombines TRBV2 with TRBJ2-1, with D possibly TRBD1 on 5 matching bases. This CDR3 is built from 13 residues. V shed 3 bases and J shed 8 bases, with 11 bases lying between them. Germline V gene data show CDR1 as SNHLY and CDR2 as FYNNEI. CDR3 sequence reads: CASSDDRKYEQFF. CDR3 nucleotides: TGTGCCAGCAGTGATGACAGAAAATATGAGCAGTTCTTC.

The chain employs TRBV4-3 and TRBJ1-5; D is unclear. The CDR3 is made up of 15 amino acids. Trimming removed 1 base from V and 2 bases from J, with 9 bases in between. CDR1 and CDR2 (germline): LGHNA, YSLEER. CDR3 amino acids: CASSQVVWGNQPQHF. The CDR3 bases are TGCGCCAGCAGCCAAGTCGTGTGGGGCAATCAGCCCCAGCATTTT.

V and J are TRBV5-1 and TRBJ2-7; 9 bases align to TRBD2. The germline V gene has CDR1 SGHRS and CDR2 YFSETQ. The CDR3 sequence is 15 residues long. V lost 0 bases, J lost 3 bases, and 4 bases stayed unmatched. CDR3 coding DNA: TGCGCCAGCAGCTTGGAGTCTAGCGGGGTCTACGAGCAGTACTTC. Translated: CASSLESSGVYEQYF.